Presented here are 16 T cell receptor beta chains from one specimen sequenced in a study of T cells in Graves' hyperthyroidism and ophthalmopathy. What was amplified from RNA transcripts were TCR beta CDR3 regions. Initially, a first-round RT-PCR of the TCR CDR3 employed the HTBI primer set. TCRdb analysed the multiplex PCR reads with MiXCR anew, one entry per CDR3 protein. The sample comprises some 800,000 distinct CDR3 sequences, more than 30% of which are singletons, and over 8% rests with the top ten. The sequenced sample consisted of blood. The receptors stem from a man between 18 and 35 years old with Graves' hyperthyroidism.

This clonotype occurred a few times. The chain has TRBV5-4 and TRBJ1-2, with D possibly TRBD1 on 6 matching bases. Per the germline V gene, CDR1 is SGHNT and CDR2 is YYREEE (reference sequence). V gave up 3 bases and J gave up 4 bases, with 13 bases separating them. The CDR3 is 14 residues long. CDR3 region: CASSWGGAAYGYTF. CDR3 in DNA: TGTGCCAGCAGCTGGGGGGGGGCGGCCTATGGCTACACCTTC.

Worth noting for this clonotype: This sequence may be a read error, since a much larger clone differs from it by one base. V usage is TRBV7-2 and J usage is TRBJ1-1; possible D gene TRBD1, 6 bases. CDR1 and CDR2 from the germline V gene are SGHTA and FQGNSA. Trimming removed 5 bases from V and 0 bases from J, with 13 bases in between. The CDR3 length is 15 residues. The CDR3 spells CASSPPQGLNTEAFF. DNA for the CDR3: TGTGCCAGCAGCCCTCCACAGGGTTTGAACACTGAAGCTTTCTTT.

V is TRBV6-5 and J is TRBJ1-1, with D perhaps matching TRBD1 (5 bases). Trimming removed 11 bases from V and 4 bases from J, with 14 bases in between. Germline V gene data show CDR1 as MNHEY and CDR2 as SVGAGI. The CDR3 has 12 amino acids. CDR3 residues: CAASPDITEAFF. In nucleotides, the CDR3 is TGTGCCGCCTCCCCGGACATCACTGAAGCTTTCTTT.

This clonotype was recorded many times. The CDR3 loop is CASCNTFSGANVLTF. CDR3 DNA sequence: TGTGCCAGCTGTAATACTTTTTCTGGGGCCAACGTCCTGACTTTC. The chain uses TRBV2 and TRBJ2-6; no clear D gene. The CDR3 extends over 15 amino acids. V lost 8 bases and J 1 base, leaving 12 bases between the germline ends. Germline-derived CDR1 and CDR2 are SNHLY and FYNNEI.

V gene TRBV7-6 combines with J gene TRBJ2-7; D not resolved. The V gene lost 4 bases and the J gene lost 0 bases, with 13 bases spanning the gap. Germline V gene data show CDR1 as SGHVS and CDR2 as FNYEAQ. The CDR3 contains 15 residues. CDR3 loop: CASSSTPGPSYEQYF. The DNA for the CDR3 is TGTGCCAGCAGCTCAACTCCGGGCCCCTCCTACGAGCAGTACTTC.

With regard to this clonotype: A much more abundant neighbour one base away suggests this may be a read error. V and J are TRBV9 and TRBJ2-5; D remains ambiguous. Trimming shortened V by 5 bases and J by 1 base, and 12 bases separated the two germline ends. Per the germline V gene, CDR1 is SGDLS and CDR2 is YYNGEE. The CDR3 is 14 residues long. CDR3 in DNA: TGTGCCAGCAGTTACGGGCGGTTCCAAGAGACCCAGTACTTC. Its translation: CASSYGRFQETQYF.

As for this clonotype: This may be a read error, as it is one base from a much larger clone. The CDR3 reads CASRRTVYEQYF. The CDR3 DNA is TGTGCCAGCAGACGGACAGTGTACGAGCAGTACTTC. The rearrangement joins TRBV7-9 to TRBJ2-7; possibly TRBD1 for D (6 bases). The CDR3 runs 12 residues. CDR1 and CDR2 from the germline V gene are SEHNR and FQNEAQ (reference sequence). V was pared by 6 bases and J by 4 bases, with 10 bases between.

This clonotype was picked up a small number of times. The chain recombines TRBV11-1 with TRBJ1-2, with TRBD1 matching 8 bases. The ends lost 5 bases at V and 4 bases at J; junction bases unmatched: 9. Germline loops: CDR1 SGHAT, CDR2 FQDESV (reference sequence). There are 15 residues in the CDR3. The CDR3, as DNA: TGTGCCAGCAGCCCTCCAGGGGGCGCGTTCTATGGCTACACCTTC. Translation gives CASSPPGGAFYGYTF.

V usage is TRBV25-1 and J usage is TRBJ1-1, with 11 positions matching TRBD1. The V segment lost 8 bases and the J segment 7 bases; nucleotides outside the gene matches: 6. Germline CDR1 MGHDK, CDR2 SYGVNS. The CDR3 is made up of 13 amino acids. The CDR3 reads CASRWDRGNEAFF. The CDR3, as DNA: TGTGCCAGCCGCTGGGACAGGGGGAATGAAGCTTTCTTT.

This chain uses TRBV7-2 with TRBJ2-5, with D maybe TRBD1 (6 bases). The CDR3 has 17 residues. V dropped 1 base and J dropped 2 bases, with 17 bases sitting between them. Germline V gene data show CDR1 as SGHTA and CDR2 as FQGNSA. CDR3 nucleotides: TGTGCCAGCAGCTTAGGTGTTGTTCCGGGACAACAAGAGACCCAGTACTTC. This codes for CASSLGVVPGQQETQYF. Filled out from reference TRBV7-2 and TRBJ2-5, the complete variable domain reads GAGVSQSPSNKVTEKGKDVELRCDPISGHTALYWYRQSLGQGLEFLIYFQGNSAPDKSGLPSDRFSAERTGGSVSTLTIQRTQQEDSAVYLCASSLGVVPGQQETQYFGPGTRLLVL.

The rearrangement uses TRBV7-2 and TRBJ2-7, with TRBD2 matching 7 bases. This CDR3 has 13 amino acids. Trimming at V came to 4 bases and at J to 9 bases, leaving 9 bases not matched to a gene. Germline-derived CDR1 and CDR2 are SGHTA and FQGNSA. The CDR3: CASSSVAGVGQYF. CDR3 nucleotides: TGTGCCAGCAGCTCAGTCGCGGGAGTTGGGCAGTACTTC. Full variable domain (outside the CDR3, taken from reference TRBV7-2 and TRBJ2-7): GAGVSQSPSNKVTEKGKDVELRCDPISGHTALYWYRQSLGQGLEFLIYFQGNSAPDKSGLPSDRFSAERTGGSVSTLTIQRTQQEDSAVYLCASSSVAGVGQYFGPGTRLTVT.

The J gene is TRBJ2-2, the V gene TRBV12-3 or TRBV12-4, with D possibly matching TRBD2 (6 bases). CDR3 size: 15 residues. V was trimmed by 7 bases and J by 3 bases, leaving 15 bases between them. The DNA of the CDR3 is TGTGCCAGCACCCTCCGGGGGTGGGACACCGGGGAGCTGTTTTTT. This codes for CASTLRGWDTGELFF.

This chain uses TRBV7-2 with TRBJ1-1; no clear D. This CDR3 comprises 14 residues. Per germline, CDR1 SGHTA and CDR2 FQGNSA. V lost 8 bases, J lost 4 bases, and 17 bases lay in between. Here the CDR3 DNA reads TGTGCCAGCTCATTAAGCGGGGTTTCCACTGAAGCTTTCTTT. Protein: CASSLSGVSTEAFF.

This chain joins TRBV19 and TRBJ2-2; no definite D call. The length of the CDR3 is 13 residues. The V and J ends lost 7 bases and 6 bases respectively, with 12 bases between them. Germline V CDR1 and CDR2: LNHDA, SQIVND (reference sequence). CDR3 sequence reads: CASTPTGPGELFF. The CDR3 DNA sequence: TGTGCCAGTACCCCGACCGGGCCCGGGGAGCTGTTTTTT.

Only a few counts were recorded for this clonotype. The chain uses TRBV12-3 or TRBV12-4 and TRBJ2-7; TRBD1 agrees at 7 bases. The CDR3 is 14 residues long. J was trimmed by 0 bases and V by 5 bases; bases with no gene match: 4. The DNA of the CDR3 is TGTGCCAGCAGTCCCGAGGGGGCCTCCTACGAGCAGTACTTC. Its translation is CASSPEGASYEQYF.

V and J are TRBV10-3 and TRBJ2-7, with 10 bases lining up with TRBD2. Per germline, CDR1 ENHRY and CDR2 SYGVKD. Trimming took 10 bases from V and 7 from J; bases not matched to a gene: 13. This CDR3 spans 14 amino acids. The CDR3 protein is CATKSLAGLSEQYF. The CDR3 nucleotides read TGTGCCACCAAATCACTAGCGGGGTTGAGTGAGCAGTACTTC.